This entry features one T cell receptor (beta chain) sequence. These data originate in a study of blood T cell repertoires in COVID-19. Study-level background: Researchers got acute and convalescent COVID-19 samples from the United States, Italy and Spain. The cDNA or gDNA used as material had been derived from T cells, B-cell-depleted T cells, or PBMCs.

Per the original methods: Researchers report that nucleated cell counts were estimated from reference gene primer amplification. Sequencing was performed with immunoSEQ multiplex PCR; in TCRdb, only in-frame clones are kept and a portion is missing. D and trimming come from the DNA, and the V and J calls and clone size come from that table. This sample has fewer than 250,000 clones; roughly 92% occur once, and the top ten carry around 0.84%. This CDR3 has 14 amino acids. The V gene's germline CDR1 is KGHDR and CDR2 SFDVKD. J was trimmed by 6 bases and V by 2 bases; bases with no gene match: 6. Sequencing was performed on peripheral blood. This receptor was taken from a man between 60 and 70 years old with COVID-19, enrolled during active disease. The genes are TRBV24-1 and TRBJ2-7; TRBD1 aligns across 7 bases. In DNA form, the CDR3 reads TGTGCCACCAGTGATTCGACAGGGATGGGCGAGCAGTACTTC. Translated, it gives CATSDSTGMGEQYF.